There are many counts of the clone carrying this T cell receptor beta chain. Its antigen is not known. V gave up 6 bases and J gave up 6 bases, with 12 bases separating them. This CDR3 is 13 amino acids long. Germline CDR1 reads LGHDT; CDR2 reads YNNKEL (reference sequence). Using unique molecular identifiers, the investigators prepared the TCRbeta library. Each CDR3 protein gets one entry after TCRdb re-called the PCR reads with MiXCR. The sample carries some 830,000 distinct CDR3 sequences, 16% recorded once. This sample is drawn from a study of T-cell reconstitution after alpha-beta-depleted transplantation in children. Regarding the study as a whole: When one year had passed after transplant, most T-cell counts and diversity came from newly produced T cells. At around two months after transplant, the alpha-beta T cells were reportedly derived from several hundred expanded clones that came from non-depleted graft cells.

This material consisted of PBMCs, mostly from graft donor cells, taken 360 days after TCRalphabeta/CD19-depleted stem cell transplant. This clonotype was obtained from a male patient younger than 18 who had a stem cell transplant for acute lymphoblastic leukemia, so the T cells may come from the graft donor. The rearrangement uses TRBV3-1 and TRBJ2-1; either TRBD1 or TRBD2 may fit D (5 bases each). In DNA, the CDR3 is TGTGCCAGCAGGGACTCCGGGGCCAATGAGCAGTTCTTC. This codes for CASRDSGANEQFF.